This T cell receptor (beta chain) was recovered during a study of blood T cell repertoires in COVID-19. About the research overall: Collection of acute and convalescent COVID-19 samples took place in the United States, Italy and Spain. PBMCs, B-cell-depleted T cells, or T cells provided the cDNA or gDNA that made up the material.

Germline V gene sequence: CDR1 MNHNY, CDR2 SVGAGI (reference sequence). V was pared by 2 bases and J by 5 bases, with 18 bases between. The CDR3 is made up of 16 amino acids. Source study methods: Reference gene primer amplification in the assay estimated nucleated cell counts. The assay was immunoSEQ multiplex PCR, and TCRdb's table has in-frame clones only and misses some. V and J calls and clone size are those listed in that table; D and trimming were worked out from the DNA. The sample gives under 40,000 clones, about 85% of which show up once; over 20% is in the top ten. This TCR derives from a woman of 80 years or more with active or convalescent COVID-19. The J gene is TRBJ1-1, the V gene TRBV6-6; possibly TRBD1 for D (6 bases). Sequencing input: peripheral blood. The DNA for the CDR3 is TGTGCCAGCAGTTACCACCCGGACAGTTGGGAAACTGAAGCTTTCTTT. Protein: CASSYHPDSWETEAFF.